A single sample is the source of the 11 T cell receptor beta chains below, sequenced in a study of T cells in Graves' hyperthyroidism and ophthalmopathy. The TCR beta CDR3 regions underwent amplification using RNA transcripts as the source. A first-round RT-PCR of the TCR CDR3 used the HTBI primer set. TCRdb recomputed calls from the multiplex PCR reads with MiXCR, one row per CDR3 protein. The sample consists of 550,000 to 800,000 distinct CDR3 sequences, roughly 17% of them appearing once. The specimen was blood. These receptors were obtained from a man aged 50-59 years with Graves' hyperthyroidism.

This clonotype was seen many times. The CDR3 DNA sequence: TGTGCCAGTAGTTCCGGGACAGGGGGCAATCTCTACGAGCAGTACTTC. This gives the protein CASSSGTGGNLYEQYF. This chain links TRBV19 with TRBJ2-7; 12 nucleotides align to TRBD1. Germline loops: CDR1 LNHDA, CDR2 SQIVND (reference sequence). Unmatched junction bases numbered 8, after V lost 5 bases and J lost 3 bases. The CDR3 consists of 16 residues.

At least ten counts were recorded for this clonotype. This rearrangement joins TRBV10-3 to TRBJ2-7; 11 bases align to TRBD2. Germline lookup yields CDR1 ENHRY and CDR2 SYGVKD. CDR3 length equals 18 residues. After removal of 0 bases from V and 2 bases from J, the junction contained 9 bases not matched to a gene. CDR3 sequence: CAISESSGRDRSPYEQYF. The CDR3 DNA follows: TGTGCCATCAGTGAGTCTAGCGGGAGGGACCGTAGCCCCTACGAGCAGTACTTC.

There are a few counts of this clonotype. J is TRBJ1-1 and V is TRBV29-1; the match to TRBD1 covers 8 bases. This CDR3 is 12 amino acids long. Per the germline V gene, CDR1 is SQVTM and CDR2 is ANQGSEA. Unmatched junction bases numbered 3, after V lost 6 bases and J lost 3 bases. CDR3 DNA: TGCAGCGTCCTGGACAGGGACACTGAAGCTTTCTTT. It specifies CSVLDRDTEAFF.

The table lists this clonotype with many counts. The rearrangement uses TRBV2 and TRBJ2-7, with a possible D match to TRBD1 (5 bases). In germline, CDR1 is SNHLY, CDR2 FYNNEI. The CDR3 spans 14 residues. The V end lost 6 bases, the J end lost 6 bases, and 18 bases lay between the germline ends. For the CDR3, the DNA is TGTGCCAGCAGCCCAGGGATGTCTTTGGGCGAGCAGTACTTC. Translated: CASSPGMSLGEQYF.

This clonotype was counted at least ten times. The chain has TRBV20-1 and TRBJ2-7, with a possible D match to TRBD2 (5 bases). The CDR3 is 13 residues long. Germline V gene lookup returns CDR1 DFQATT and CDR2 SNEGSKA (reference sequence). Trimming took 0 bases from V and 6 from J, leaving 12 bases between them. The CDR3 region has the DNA TGCAGTGCTAGAGATCTACTAGTAATCGAGCAGTACTTC. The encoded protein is CSARDLLVIEQYF.

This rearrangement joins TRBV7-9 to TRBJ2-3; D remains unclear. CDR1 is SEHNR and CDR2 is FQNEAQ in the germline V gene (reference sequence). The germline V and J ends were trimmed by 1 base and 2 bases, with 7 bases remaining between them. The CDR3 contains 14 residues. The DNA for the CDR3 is TGTGCCAGCAGCTTAGATGGAGTCACAGATACGCAGTATTTT. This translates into CASSLDGVTDTQYF.

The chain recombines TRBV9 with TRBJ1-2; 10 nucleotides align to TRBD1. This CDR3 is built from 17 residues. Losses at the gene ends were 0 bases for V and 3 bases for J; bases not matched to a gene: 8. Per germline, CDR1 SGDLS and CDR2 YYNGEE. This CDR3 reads CASSVAPDRGKDYGYTF. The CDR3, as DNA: TGTGCCAGCAGCGTAGCCCCGGACAGGGGGAAGGACTATGGCTACACCTTC. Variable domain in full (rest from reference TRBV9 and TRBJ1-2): DSGVTQTPKHLITATGQRVTLRCSPRSGDLSVYWYQQSLDQGLQFLIQYYNGEERAKGNILERFSAQQFPDLHSELNLSSLELGDSALYFCASSVAPDRGKDYGYTFGSGTRLTVV.

CDR3 coding DNA: TGTGCCACCAGCAGATCTAACGGAGTAACTAATGAAAAACTGTTTTTT. Translation gives CATSRSNGVTNEKLFF. The genes are TRBV15 and TRBJ1-4; D is undetermined. V gave up 2 bases and J gave up 1 base, with 11 bases separating them. CDR3 length: 16 amino acids. Germline values: CDR1 LNHNV, CDR2 YYDKDF (reference sequence).

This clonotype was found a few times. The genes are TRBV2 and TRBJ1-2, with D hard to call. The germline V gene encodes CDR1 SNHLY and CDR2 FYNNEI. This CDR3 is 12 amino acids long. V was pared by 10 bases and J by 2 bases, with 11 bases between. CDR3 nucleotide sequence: TGTGCCACCACGGGTTTAAACTATGGCTACACCTTC. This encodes CATTGLNYGYTF.

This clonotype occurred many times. The CDR3 nucleotides are TGTGCCACCAGTGACGGACTCAGCTCCTACAATGAGCAGTTCTTC. It codes for CATSDGLSSYNEQFF. This rearrangement joins TRBV24-1 to TRBJ2-1; tentative D call: TRBD2 (5 bases). V was shortened by 4 bases and J by 0 bases, with 9 bases between the two germline ends. This CDR3 is 15 amino acids long. Germline CDR1 KGHDR, CDR2 SFDVKD.

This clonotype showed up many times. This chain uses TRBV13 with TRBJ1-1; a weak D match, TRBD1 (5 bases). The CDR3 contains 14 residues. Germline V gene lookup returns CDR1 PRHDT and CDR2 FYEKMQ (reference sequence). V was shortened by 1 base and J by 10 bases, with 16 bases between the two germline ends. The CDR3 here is CASSLEAGLLGAFF. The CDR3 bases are TGTGCCAGCAGCTTAGAAGCAGGGCTCCTTGGAGCTTTCTTT.